The 5 T cell receptor beta chains in this list originate from one sample, sequenced in a study of identifying expanded T cells in peripheral blood. The assay was immunoSEQ multiplex PCR, and TCRdb's table has in-frame clones only and misses some. Found here are about 130,000 clones, approximately 86% of them singletons; the top ten hold 7.5% to 8.5%. What was sequenced was blood. All receptors come from a person between 18 and 69 years old in good health.

The J gene is TRBJ2-1, the V gene TRBV25-1, with a weak D call TRBD2 (6 bases). Germline assignment: CDR1 MGHDK and CDR2 SYGVNS. The germline V and J ends were trimmed by 8 bases and 5 bases, with 13 bases remaining between them. The CDR3 sequence is 13 residues long. The CDR3 region is CASRDGLNNEQFF. Written as DNA, the CDR3 is TGTGCCAGCCGGGACGGACTAAACAATGAGCAGTTCTTC.

This chain uses TRBV10-3 with TRBJ1-3; tentatively, D is TRBD1 (6 bases). The CDR3 is made up of 14 amino acids. Germline loops: CDR1 ENHRY, CDR2 SYGVKD. V gave up 11 bases and J gave up 1 base, with 15 bases separating them. The CDR3 reads CAGTGAPSGNTIYF. CDR3 nucleotide sequence: TGTGCCGGGACGGGGGCCCCATCTGGAAACACCATATATTTT.

This rearrangement joins TRBV7-8 to TRBJ1-3; no clear D. V was clipped by 2 bases and J by 8 bases, with 13 bases between them. The CDR3 spans 14 residues. Germline assignment: CDR1 SGHVS and CDR2 FQNEAQ. The CDR3 coding sequence is TGTGCCAGCAGCTTATCCCCGAACGTACACACCATATATTTT. Protein sequence: CASSLSPNVHTIYF.

The chain uses TRBV13 and TRBJ2-7, with unresolved D. The germline V gene has CDR1 PRHDT and CDR2 FYEKMQ (reference sequence). The CDR3 spans 12 residues. V lost 4 bases, J lost 1 base, and 5 bases lay in between. The CDR3 protein is CASSSRSYEQYF. DNA of the CDR3: TGTGCCAGCAGCTCCAGATCCTACGAGCAGTACTTC.

The rearrangement links TRBV28 to TRBJ1-2; D gene unclear. The CDR3 is 10 amino acids. Per germline, CDR1 MDHEN and CDR2 SYDVKM. Trimming shortened V by 3 bases and J by 8 bases, and 4 bases separated the two germline ends. CDR3 sequence (DNA): TGTGCCAGCAGTTTTCAGGGCTACACCTTC. Protein: CASSFQGYTF.